The present TCR beta chain was sequenced within a study of T cells in Graves' hyperthyroidism and ophthalmopathy. Findings and limits, study-wide: Separation of ophthalmopathy from stable hyperthyroidism was achieved by a 13 V-J model.

RNA transcripts were the template for amplifying TCR beta CDR3 regions. TCR CDR3 regions were first amplified by RT-PCR with HTBI primers. TCRdb called the multiplex PCR reads again in MiXCR, with one record for every CDR3 protein. This table has about 710,000 distinct CDR3 sequences, 16% appearing once. This clonotype was detected only a few times. Antigen unknown. V was pared by 5 bases and J by 4 bases, with 5 bases between. The germline V gene encodes CDR1 SEHNR and CDR2 FQNEAQ (reference sequence). The CDR3 is made up of 12 amino acids. This receptor was taken from a man younger than 35 with Graves' hyperthyroidism. The rearrangement uses TRBV7-9 and TRBJ2-2, with D unresolved. The sample was blood. CDR3 in amino acids: CASSAATGELFF. The CDR3 DNA reads TGTGCCAGCAGCGCTGCCACCGGGGAGCTGTTTTTT.